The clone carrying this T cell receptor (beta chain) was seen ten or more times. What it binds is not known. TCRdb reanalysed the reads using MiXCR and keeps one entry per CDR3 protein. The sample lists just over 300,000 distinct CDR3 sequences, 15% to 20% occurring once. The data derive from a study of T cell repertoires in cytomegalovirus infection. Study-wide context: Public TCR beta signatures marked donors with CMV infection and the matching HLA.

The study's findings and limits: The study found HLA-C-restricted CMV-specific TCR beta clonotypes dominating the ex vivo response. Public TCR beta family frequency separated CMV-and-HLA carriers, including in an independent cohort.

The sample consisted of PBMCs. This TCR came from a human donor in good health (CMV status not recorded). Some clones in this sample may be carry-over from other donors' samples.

The CDR3 bases are TGTGCCAGCAGTGGCCGGGACGGAGGCTCTGGAAACACCATATATTTT. Its translation: CASSGRDGGSGNTIYF. The rearrangement uses TRBV6-1 and TRBJ1-3; tentatively, D is TRBD1 (5 bases). Germline values: CDR1 MNHNS, CDR2 SASEGT. CDR3 length: 16 amino acids. Trimming pared 4 bases from V and 0 bases from J, leaving 13 bases between.